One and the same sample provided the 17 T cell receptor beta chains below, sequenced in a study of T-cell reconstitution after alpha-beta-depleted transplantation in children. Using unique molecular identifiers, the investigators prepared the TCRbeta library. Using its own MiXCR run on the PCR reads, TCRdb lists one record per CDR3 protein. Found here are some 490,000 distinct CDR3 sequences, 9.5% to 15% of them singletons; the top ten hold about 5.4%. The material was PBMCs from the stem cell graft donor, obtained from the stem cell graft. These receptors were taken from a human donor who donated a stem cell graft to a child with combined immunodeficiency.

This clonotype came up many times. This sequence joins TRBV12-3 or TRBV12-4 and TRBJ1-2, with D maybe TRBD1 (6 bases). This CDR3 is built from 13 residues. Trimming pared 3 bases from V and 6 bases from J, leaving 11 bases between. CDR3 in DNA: TGTGCCAGCAGTTTTTCAGGGGTCGATGGCTACACCTTC. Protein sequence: CASSFSGVDGYTF.

The CDR3 protein is CASSNLGAGATDTQYF. CDR3 coding DNA: TGTGCCAGCAGCAACTTAGGGGCGGGGGCCACAGATACGCAGTATTTT. The chain is built from TRBV21-1 and TRBJ2-3; the table's D gene call, TRBD1, was not cross checked with the DNA. TRBV21-1 counts as a pseudogene. CDR3 size: 16 residues.

The chain's CDR3 is CASSAYPYSYEQYF. CDR3 nucleotides: TGTGCCAGCAGTGCCTATCCTTACTCCTACGAGCAGTACTTC. V usage is TRBV25-1 and J usage is TRBJ2-7; D not resolved. The length of the CDR3 is 14 residues. Trimming shortened V by 4 bases and J by 0 bases, and 10 bases separated the two germline ends. CDR1 is MGHDK, CDR2 SYGVNS, per germline.

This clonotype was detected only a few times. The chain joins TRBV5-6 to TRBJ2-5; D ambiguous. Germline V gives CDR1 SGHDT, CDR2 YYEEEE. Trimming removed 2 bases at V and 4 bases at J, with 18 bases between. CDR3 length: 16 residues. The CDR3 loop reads CASSLALGPRGETQYF. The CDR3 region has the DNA TGTGCCAGCAGCTTAGCCCTAGGCCCCCGCGGAGAGACCCAGTACTTC.

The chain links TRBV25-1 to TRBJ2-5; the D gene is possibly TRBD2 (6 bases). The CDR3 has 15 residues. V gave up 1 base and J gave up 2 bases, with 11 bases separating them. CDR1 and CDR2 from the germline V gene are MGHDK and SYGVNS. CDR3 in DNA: TGTGCCAGCAGTGAATTTTCGGGGGAACAAGAGACCCAGTACTTC. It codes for CASSEFSGEQETQYF.

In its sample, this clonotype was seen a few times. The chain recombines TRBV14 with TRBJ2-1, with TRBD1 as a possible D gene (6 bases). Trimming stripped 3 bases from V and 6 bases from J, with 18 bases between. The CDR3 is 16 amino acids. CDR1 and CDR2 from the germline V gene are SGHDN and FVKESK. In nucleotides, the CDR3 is TGTGCCAGCAGCCATTACCTGAGGAGCAGGGGCAATGAGCAGTTCTTC. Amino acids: CASSHYLRSRGNEQFF.

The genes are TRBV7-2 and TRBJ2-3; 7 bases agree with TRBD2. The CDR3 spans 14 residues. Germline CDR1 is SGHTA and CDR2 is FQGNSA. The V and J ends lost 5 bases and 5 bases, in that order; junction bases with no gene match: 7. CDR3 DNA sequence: TGTGCCAGCAGCCGGGGCCTAGCGGTAGATACGCAGTATTTT. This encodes CASSRGLAVDTQYF.

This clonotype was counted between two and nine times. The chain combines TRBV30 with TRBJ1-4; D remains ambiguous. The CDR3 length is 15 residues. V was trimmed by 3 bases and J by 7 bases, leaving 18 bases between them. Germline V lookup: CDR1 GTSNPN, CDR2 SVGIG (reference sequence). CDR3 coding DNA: TGTGCCTGGAGAGGCATGGGGTTAGGGTTTGAAAAACTGTTTTTT. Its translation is CAWRGMGLGFEKLFF.

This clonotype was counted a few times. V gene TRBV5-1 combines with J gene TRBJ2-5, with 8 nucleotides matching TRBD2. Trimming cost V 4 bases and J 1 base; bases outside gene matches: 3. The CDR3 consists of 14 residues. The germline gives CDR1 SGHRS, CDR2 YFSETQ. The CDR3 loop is CASSPTSAQETQYF. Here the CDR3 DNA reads TGCGCCAGCAGCCCGACTAGCGCCCAAGAGACCCAGTACTTC.

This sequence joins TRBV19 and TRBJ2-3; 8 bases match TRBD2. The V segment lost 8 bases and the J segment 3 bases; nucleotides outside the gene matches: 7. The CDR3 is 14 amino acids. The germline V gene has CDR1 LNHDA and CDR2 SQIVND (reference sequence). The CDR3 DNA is TGTGCCAGTGCCGGGGGGGCCGGGACAGATACGCAGTATTTT. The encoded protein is CASAGGAGTDTQYF.

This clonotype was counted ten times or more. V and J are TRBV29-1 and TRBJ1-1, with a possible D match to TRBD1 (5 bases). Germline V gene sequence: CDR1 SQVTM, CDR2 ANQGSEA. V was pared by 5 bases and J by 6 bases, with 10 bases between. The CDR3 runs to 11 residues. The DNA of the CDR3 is TGCAGCGTTCCAGGGAGTGCTGAAGCTTTCTTT. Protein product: CSVPGSAEAFF.

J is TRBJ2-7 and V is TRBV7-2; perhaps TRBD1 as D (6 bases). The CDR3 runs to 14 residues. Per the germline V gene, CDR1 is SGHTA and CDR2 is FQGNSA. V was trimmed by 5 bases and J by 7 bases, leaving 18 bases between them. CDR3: CASSSGRTVFEQYF. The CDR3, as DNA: TGTGCCAGCAGCAGTGGACGGACAGTTTTTGAGCAGTACTTC.

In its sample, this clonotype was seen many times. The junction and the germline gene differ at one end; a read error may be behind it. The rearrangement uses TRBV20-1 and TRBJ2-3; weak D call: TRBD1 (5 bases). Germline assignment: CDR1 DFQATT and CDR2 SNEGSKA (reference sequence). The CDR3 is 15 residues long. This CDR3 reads CSARPGRVDTNTQYF. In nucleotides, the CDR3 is TGCAGTGCTAGACCCGGCAGGGTGGACACAAATACGCAGTATTTT.

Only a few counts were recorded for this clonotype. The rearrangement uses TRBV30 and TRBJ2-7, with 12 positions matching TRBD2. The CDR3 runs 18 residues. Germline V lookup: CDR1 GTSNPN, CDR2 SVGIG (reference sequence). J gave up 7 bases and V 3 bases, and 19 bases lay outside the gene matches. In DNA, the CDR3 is TGTGCCTGGAGAGCGTCCCCCCGACTAGCGGGAGCCTACGGGGAGCAGTACTTC. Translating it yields CAWRASPRLAGAYGEQYF. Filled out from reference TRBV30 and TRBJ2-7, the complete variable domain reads SQTIHQWPATLVQPVGSPLSLECTVEGTSNPNLYWYRQAAGRGLQLLFYSVGIGQISSEVPQNLSASRPQDRQFILSSKKLLLSDSGFYLCAWRASPRLAGAYGEQYFGPGTRLTVT.

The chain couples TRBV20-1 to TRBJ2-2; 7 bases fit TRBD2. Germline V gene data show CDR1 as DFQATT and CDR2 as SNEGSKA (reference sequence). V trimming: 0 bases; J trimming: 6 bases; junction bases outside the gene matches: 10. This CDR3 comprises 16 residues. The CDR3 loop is CSARDGETSPPGELFF. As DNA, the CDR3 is TGCAGTGCTAGAGATGGGGAGACTAGCCCACCCGGGGAGCTGTTTTTT.

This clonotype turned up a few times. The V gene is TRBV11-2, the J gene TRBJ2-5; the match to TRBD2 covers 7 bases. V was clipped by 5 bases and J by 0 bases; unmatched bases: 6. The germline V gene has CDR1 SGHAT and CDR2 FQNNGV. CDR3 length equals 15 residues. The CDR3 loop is CASSRDYPYQETQYF. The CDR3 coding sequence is TGTGCCAGCAGCCGGGACTACCCGTACCAAGAGACCCAGTACTTC.

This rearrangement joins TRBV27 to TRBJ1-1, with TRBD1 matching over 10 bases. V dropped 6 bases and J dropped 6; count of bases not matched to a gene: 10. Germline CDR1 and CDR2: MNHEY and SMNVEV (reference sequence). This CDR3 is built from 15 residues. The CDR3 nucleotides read TGTGCCAGCAGGATGGGACGGGACAGGGGTTCTGAAGCTTTCTTT. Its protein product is CASRMGRDRGSEAFF.